One sample yielded the 5 T cell receptor beta chains listed below, sequenced in a study of early T cells in non-severe SARS-CoV-2 infection. One entry per CDR3 protein, called by TCRdb with MiXCR from the 5' RACE reads. The sample records 15,000 to 20,000 distinct CDR3 sequences, around 5.1% being singletons. What was sequenced was whole blood. The receptors originated from an adult who was a healthcare worker with PCR-confirmed SARS-CoV-2 infection or an uninfected control (not recorded which).

Ten or more counts support this clonotype. V is TRBV25-1 and J is TRBJ1-4; D is unclear. Deletions cut 6 bases from V and 3 bases from J, with 5 bases between. This CDR3 has 12 residues. Per germline, CDR1 MGHDK and CDR2 SYGVNS. The CDR3 is CASRPPNEKLFF. The CDR3 region has the DNA TGTGCCAGCAGGCCGCCTAATGAAAAACTGTTTTTT.

This clonotype is termed medium-sized. J is TRBJ1-5 and V is TRBV25-1, with a weak D call TRBD1 (5 bases). V was clipped by 5 bases and J by 5 bases, with 7 bases between them. Germline V CDR1 and CDR2: MGHDK, SYGVNS. The CDR3 loop spans 12 amino acids. The CDR3 coding sequence is TGTGCCAGCAGTTCCAGGGATCAGCCCCAGCATTTT. It is translated as CASSSRDQPQHF.

Only a few counts were recorded for this clonotype. The chain couples TRBV11-2 to TRBJ1-3; D is undetermined. V shed 4 bases and J shed 2 bases, with 15 bases lying between them. The CDR3 runs to 16 residues. Germline V gives CDR1 SGHAT, CDR2 FQNNGV. In DNA, the CDR3 is TGTGCCAGCAGCTCACTCTCCTCTTCGCCTGGAAACACCATATATTTT. Its protein is CASSSLSSSPGNTIYF.

This clonotype has a count of ten or more. The chain combines TRBV7-9 with TRBJ1-1; no reliable D call. The V gene's germline CDR1 is SEHNR and CDR2 FQNEAQ (reference sequence). Trimming left V 1 base short and J 1 base short, with 4 bases between. This CDR3 is built from 13 residues. DNA of the CDR3: TGTGCCAGCAGCTTAGAGGGGAACACTGAAGCTTTCTTT. This translates into CASSLEGNTEAFF.

This clonotype was counted at least ten times. V gene TRBV20-1 combines with J gene TRBJ1-1; 7 nucleotides agree with TRBD1. Losses at the gene ends were 2 bases for V and 1 base for J; bases not matched to a gene: 7. The CDR3 contains 15 residues. The germline V gene encodes CDR1 DFQATT and CDR2 SNEGSKA (reference sequence). The CDR3 is CSARITGQENTEAFF. CDR3 coding DNA: TGCAGTGCTAGAATAACAGGACAGGAGAACACTGAAGCTTTCTTT.